The T cell receptor (beta chain) described here comes from a study of identical twins. Whole-study results and caveats: Out-of-frame alpha sequences common to twins exhibited a surplus of low generation probability. Carriage of fewer insertions was seen in abundant cord blood beta clonotypes, whereas memory repertoires showed none.

The CDR3 is made up of 16 amino acids. V lost 2 bases and J 7 bases, leaving 20 bases between the germline ends. In germline, CDR1 is SEHNR, CDR2 FQNEAQ (reference sequence). Each CDR3 protein gets one entry after TCRdb re-called the 5' RACE reads with MiXCR. Among about 330,000 distinct CDR3 sequences listed, roughly 12% were seen once. As concerns this clonotype: Its antigen is currently unknown.

The sample was also reused in another study, on yellow fever vaccine responses in identical twins.

Input material: CD8+ T cells sorted from blood. This rearrangement joins TRBV7-9 to TRBJ2-5; D remains unclear. The origin of this receptor is a woman between 18 and 29 years old in good health. The CDR3 is CASSLTTGSQSLTQYF. In DNA, the CDR3 is TGTGCCAGCAGCTTAACTACCGGGTCCCAATCGTTGACCCAGTACTTC.